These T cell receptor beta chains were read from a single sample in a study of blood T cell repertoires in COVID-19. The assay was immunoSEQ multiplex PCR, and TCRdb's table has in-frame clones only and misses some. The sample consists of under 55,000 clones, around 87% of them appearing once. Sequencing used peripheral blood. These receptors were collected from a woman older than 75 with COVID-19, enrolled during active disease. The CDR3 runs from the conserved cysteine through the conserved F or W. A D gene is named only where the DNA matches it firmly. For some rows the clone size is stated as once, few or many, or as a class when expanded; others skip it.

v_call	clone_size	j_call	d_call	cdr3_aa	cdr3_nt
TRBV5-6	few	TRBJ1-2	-	CASSWGIWMGAGYTF	TGTGCCAGCAGCTGGGGGATTTGGATGGGGGCTGGCTACACCTTC
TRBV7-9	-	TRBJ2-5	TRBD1	CASSLSGGAYTETQYF	TGTGCCAGCAGCTTATCAGGGGGCGCATATACGGAGACCCAGTACTTC
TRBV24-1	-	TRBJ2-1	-	CATSEGLSSYNEQFF	TGTGCCACCAGTGAAGGACTCTCCTCCTACAATGAGCAGTTCTTC
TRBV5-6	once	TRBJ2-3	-	CASSLTRDFTDTQYF	TGTGCCAGCAGCTTGACCCGGGACTTTACAGATACGCAGTATTTT
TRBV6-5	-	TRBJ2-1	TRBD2	CASRLAGGKRDEQFF	TGTGCCAGCAGACTAGCGGGGGGGAAAAGGGATGAGCAGTTCTTC
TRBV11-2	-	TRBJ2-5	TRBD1	CASSLEGQSQETQYF	TGTGCCAGCAGCTTAGAGGGACAGAGCCAAGAGACCCAGTACTTC
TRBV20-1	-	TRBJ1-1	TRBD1	CSAPDRGGAFF	TGCAGTGCACCTGACAGGGGAGGGGCTTTCTTT
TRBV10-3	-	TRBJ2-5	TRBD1	CAISHGQGGPETQYF	TGTGCCATCAGTCACGGACAGGGGGGTCCAGAGACCCAGTACTTC
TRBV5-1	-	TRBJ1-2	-	CASSLQGNYGYTF	TGCGCCAGCAGCTTGCAGGGAAACTATGGCTACACCTTC
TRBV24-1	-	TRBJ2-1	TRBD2	CATSPPLAGAYNEQFF	TGTGCCACCAGTCCACCACTAGCGGGAGCATACAATGAGCAGTTCTTC
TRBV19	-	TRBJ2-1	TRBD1	CASSIQTGKPYNEQFF	TGTGCCAGTAGTATCCAGACAGGGAAACCCTACAATGAGCAGTTCTTC
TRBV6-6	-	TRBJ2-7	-	CASRSTDTSAYEQYF	TGTGCCAGCAGATCAACGGACACCTCGGCATACGAGCAGTACTTC
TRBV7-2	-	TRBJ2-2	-	CASSLRPGQPQGELFF	TGTGCCAGCAGCCTCCGACCCGGACAGCCCCAAGGGGAGCTGTTTTTT
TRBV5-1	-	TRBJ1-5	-	CASSRDTSSNQPQHF	TGCGCCAGCAGCAGGGACACATCTAGCAATCAGCCCCAGCATTTT
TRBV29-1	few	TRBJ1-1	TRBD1	CSARGQVTEAFF	TGCAGCGCGAGGGGGCAGGTCACTGAAGCTTTCTTT
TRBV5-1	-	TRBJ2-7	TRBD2	CASSIGTSGSRFYEQYF	TGCGCCAGCAGCATCGGGACTAGCGGAAGCCGCTTCTACGAGCAGTACTTC
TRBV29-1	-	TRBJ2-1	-	CSVSSATLLFF	TGCAGCGTGAGTAGCGCTACACTCCTGTTCTTC